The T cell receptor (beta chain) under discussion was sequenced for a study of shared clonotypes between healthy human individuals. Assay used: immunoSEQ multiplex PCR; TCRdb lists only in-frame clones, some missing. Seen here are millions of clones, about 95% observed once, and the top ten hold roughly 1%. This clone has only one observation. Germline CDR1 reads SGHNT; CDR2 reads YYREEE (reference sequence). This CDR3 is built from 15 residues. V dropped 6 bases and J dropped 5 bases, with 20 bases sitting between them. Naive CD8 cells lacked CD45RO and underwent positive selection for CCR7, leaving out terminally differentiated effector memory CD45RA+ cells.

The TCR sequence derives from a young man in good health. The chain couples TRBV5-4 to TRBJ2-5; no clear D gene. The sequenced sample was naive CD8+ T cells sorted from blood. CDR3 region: CASTLVGAPLETQYF. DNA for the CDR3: TGTGCCAGCACCCTGGTCGGAGCCCCACTGGAGACCCAGTACTTC.